This TCR beta chain was sequenced during a study of blood T cell repertoires in COVID-19. Overall study: COVID-19 samples, acute and convalescent, were from the United States, Italy and Spain.

This table comes from immunoSEQ multiplex PCR, and its TCRdb copy is limited to in-frame clones, with some not included. This table has about 110,000 clones, less than 85% appearing once. The sequencing sample was made of peripheral blood. This TCR derives from a woman in her sixties or seventies with acute or convalescent COVID-19.

CDR3 sequence (DNA): TGCACCAGCAGCCAAGATCGGCGGGGAGAGAGCTCCTACGAGCAGTACTTC. Protein sequence: CTSSQDRRGESSYEQYF. The V and J genes are TRBV1 and TRBJ2-7; the table names TRBD2, a call not compared with the DNA. TRBV1 is a documented pseudogene. This CDR3 spans 17 amino acids.